The present TCR beta chain was sequenced within a study of T cell repertoires in cytomegalovirus infection (dated by TCRdb to about 2019). General notes on the study: Recently identified HLA-C-restricted CMV epitopes, whose presentation resists viral immunomodulation, were targeted by peptide stimulations together with well-studied HLA-B-restricted epitopes. The HLA type of each donor mattered for the analysis, because public TCR beta signatures pointed to carriage of CMV infection along with the matching HLA type. The research as a whole found: In the ex vivo response, HLA-C-restricted CMV-specific TCR beta clonotypes were dominant, and in two of eight donors the single most frequent clonotype came from this HLA-C-restricted group. Carriers of CMV infection plus the relevant HLA type were discriminated by the cumulative frequency of public TCR beta family members in the study cohort and in an independent roughly 320-donor cohort.

TCRdb records Illumina HiSeq 1500 as the sequencer. Using fastp at Q25 and MiXCR, TCRdb reprocessed the public reads and kept productive beta chains. Under each unique CDR3 protein, matching rows form one entry showing the most common genes and DNA. The sample table lists about a million distinct CDR3 sequences, roughly 30% of them with a count of one. In total, the top ten clones hold more than 12% of the sample. The sample's treatment or condition label is to be understood as: in vitro stimulation with specific CMV peptide epitopes to enrich CMV-specific T cells. In this sample, this clonotype turned up a few times. Its binding antigen is unknown. There are no base qualities to consult, and no much larger clone falls within one base. From V the trimming removes 0 bases and from J it removes 2 bases, while the gene matches leave 3 bases of the junction unaccounted for. The germline V gene supplies CDR1 SGDLS and CDR2 YYNGEE. Counted from cysteine to phenylalanine, this CDR3 has 15 amino acids. Of the read, only the CDR3 DNA is kept; its 45 bases are in frame from base 1.

The V and J segments used are TRBV9 and TRBJ2-3; 7 junctional bases match TRBD2. This TCR derives from a human donor in good health (CMV status not recorded). Some clones in this sample may be carry-over from other donors' samples. The material sequenced was cultured CD8+ T cells from PBMCs, taken from culture after CMV antigen stimulation. For the CDR3, the sequence is CASSVGAGDTDTQYF. The DNA is as follows: TGTGCCAGCAGCGTAGGGGCGGGAGACACAGATACGCAGTATTTT.